Listed here are 20 T cell receptor beta chains from one sample, sequenced in a study of T cell repertoires in cytomegalovirus infection. For these TCRs, the target antigens are not known. TCRdb called the reads again in MiXCR, with one record for every CDR3 protein. The sample has 700,000 to 850,000 distinct CDR3 sequences, approximately 32% seen once. Sequenced material: cultured CD8+ T cells from PBMCs, taken from culture after CMV antigen stimulation. Every receptor here comes from a human donor in good health (CMV status not recorded). Some clones in this sample may be carry-over from other donors' samples.

Regarding this clonotype: This sequence may be a read error, since a much larger clone differs from it by one base. The V and J genes are TRBV12-3 or TRBV12-4 and TRBJ1-2, with D perhaps matching TRBD1 (5 bases). The CDR3 sequence is 13 residues long. CDR3 nucleotide sequence: TGTGCCAACAGTCCGGGGCTGAACTATGGCTACACCTTC. This codes for CANSPGLNYGYTF.

V gene TRBV7-3 combines with J gene TRBJ2-3; 9 bases align to TRBD1. V was clipped by 5 bases and J by 6 bases; unmatched bases: 9. CDR1 SGHTA and CDR2 FQGTGA come from the germline V gene. The CDR3 is 15 residues long. The CDR3 region is CASSPSDRGWDTQYF. The DNA of the CDR3 is TGTGCCAGCAGCCCCTCGGACAGGGGATGGGATACGCAGTATTTT. The full variable domain, its missing parts supplied by reference TRBV7-3 and TRBJ2-3, is GAGVSQTPSNKVTEKGKYVELRCDPISGHTALYWYRQSLGQGPEFLIYFQGTGAADDSGLPNDRFFAVRPEGSVSTLKIQRTERGDSAVYLCASSPSDRGWDTQYFGPGTRLTVL.

This clonotype was counted between two and nine times. The V and J genes are TRBV7-9 and TRBJ2-3; D may be TRBD1 (6 bases). Trimming cost V 5 bases and J 5 bases, with 23 bases left between them. CDR1 SEHNR and CDR2 FQNEAQ come from the germline V gene (reference sequence). The CDR3 has 17 residues. CDR3 amino acids: CASSPPGQGFIRDTQYF. CDR3 nucleotides: TGTGCCAGCAGCCCCCCGGGGCAGGGGTTCATTAGAGATACGCAGTATTTT.

There are a few counts of this clonotype. This chain connects TRBV7-9 to TRBJ1-3, with D unresolved. Germline V gene sequence: CDR1 SEHNR, CDR2 FQNEAQ (reference sequence). V shed 3 bases and J shed 8 bases, with 14 bases lying between them. The CDR3 spans 14 residues. DNA of the CDR3: TGTGCCAGCAGCTTGCCGGGATTGTTAGACACCATATATTTT. Its protein is CASSLPGLLDTIYF.

This clonotype was counted a few times. This rearrangement joins TRBV12-3 or TRBV12-4 to TRBJ1-4, with TRBD1 identical over 8 bases. This CDR3 contains 17 residues. Trimming cost V 0 bases and J 2 bases; bases outside gene matches: 5. The CDR3 protein is CASSLAAGGYTNEKLFF. The CDR3 DNA is TGTGCCAGCAGTTTAGCTGCAGGGGGCTATACTAATGAAAAACTGTTTTTT.

DNA for the CDR3: TGTGCCAGCCGTGATCACGAGCAGTACGTC. Its translation: CASRDHEQYV. This chain joins TRBV27 and TRBJ2-7; D is uncertain. Germline V gene sequence: CDR1 MNHEY, CDR2 SMNVEV (reference sequence). V lost 8 bases to trimming and J lost 5 bases, with 7 bases between them. The CDR3 has 10 residues.

This clonotype was counted ten times or more. The rearrangement joins TRBV6-2 or TRBV6-3 to TRBJ2-3; 12 nucleotides align to TRBD2. Germline values: CDR1 MNHEY, CDR2 SVGEGT. This CDR3 is built from 18 residues. Trimming removed 6 bases from V and 5 bases from J; junction bases left unmatched: 15. This CDR3 is CASRKTSGGPWIVDTQYF. The DNA of the CDR3 is TGTGCCAGCAGGAAGACTAGCGGGGGCCCCTGGATCGTAGATACGCAGTATTTT.

This clonotype was recorded a few times. The V call is TRBV7-9, the J call TRBJ2-7; the D call may be TRBD1 or TRBD2 (6 bases each). V shed 11 bases and J shed 0 bases, with 20 bases lying between them. CDR1 and CDR2 from the germline V gene are SEHNR and FQNEAQ (reference sequence). The CDR3 contains 15 residues. The CDR3 is CALGGSLKNSYEQYF. As DNA, the CDR3 is TGTGCCCTCGGGGGCAGCTTAAAAAACTCCTACGAGCAGTACTTC.

The chain employs TRBV7-9 and TRBJ1-1; 7 nucleotides match TRBD1. CDR1 and CDR2 (germline): SEHNR, FQNEAQ (reference sequence). This CDR3 has 15 amino acids. The ends lost 5 bases at V and 3 bases at J; junction bases unmatched: 9. CDR3 sequence reads: CASSPLNQGDTEAFF. CDR3 sequence (DNA): TGTGCCAGCAGCCCTCTTAACCAGGGGGACACTGAAGCTTTCTTT.

In its sample, this clonotype was seen a few times. The CDR3 region is CSARIAGGLDTGELFF. CDR3 DNA: TGCAGTGCTAGAATAGCGGGGGGGCTGGACACCGGGGAGCTGTTTTTT. This chain connects TRBV20-1 to TRBJ2-2; the match to TRBD2 covers 11 bases. The V segment lost 2 bases and the J segment 3 bases; nucleotides outside the gene matches: 5. Looked up from germline, CDR1 is DFQATT and CDR2 is SNEGSKA (reference sequence). The CDR3 consists of 16 residues.

This CDR3 reads CASRGGSWETQYF. CDR3 DNA: TGTGCCTCCAGGGGGGGCTCGTGGGAGACCCAGTACTTC. V is TRBV27 and J is TRBJ2-5, with D perhaps matching TRBD1 or TRBD2 (7 bases each). The CDR3 contains 13 residues. V was trimmed by 11 bases and J by 5 bases, leaving 18 bases between them. Germline V gives CDR1 MNHEY, CDR2 SMNVEV (reference sequence).

The V and J genes are TRBV19 and TRBJ2-1; the D gene is possibly TRBD2 (6 bases). Germline values: CDR1 LNHDA, CDR2 SQIVND (reference sequence). The CDR3 consists of 12 residues. V shed 8 bases and J shed 7 bases, with 12 bases lying between them. CDR3: CASDRGRNEQFF. DNA of the CDR3: TGTGCCAGTGATCGGGGGAGGAATGAGCAGTTCTTC.

On this clonotype: An end of the junction does not agree with germline; a read error may underlie this. The chain links TRBV6-2 or TRBV6-3 to TRBJ2-1, with D unresolved. This CDR3 comprises 12 residues. Germline-derived CDR1 and CDR2 are MNHEY and SVGEGT. This CDR3 reads CANSYSNNEQFF. Here the CDR3 DNA reads TGTGCCAACAGTTATAGTAACAATGAGCAGTTCTTC.

The gene calls are TRBV27 and TRBJ2-1; 10 nucleotides match TRBD1. Germline CDR1 is MNHEY and CDR2 is SMNVEV (reference sequence). V shed 5 bases and J 5 bases; nucleotides not matched to a gene: 6. The CDR3 runs to 15 residues. The CDR3 spells CASSIGTGVHNEQFF. DNA of the CDR3: TGTGCCAGCAGTATCGGGACAGGGGTCCACAATGAGCAGTTCTTC.

J is TRBJ1-2 and V is TRBV12-3 or TRBV12-4, with TRBD1 as a possible D gene (5 bases). The CDR3 loop spans 14 amino acids. The germline V and J ends were trimmed by 4 bases and 2 bases, with 11 bases remaining between them. The CDR3 bases are TGTGCCAGCAGTTACAGGAGGGCGAACTATGGCTACACCTTC. It specifies CASSYRRANYGYTF.

The sample holds a few counts of this clonotype. The gene calls are TRBV5-5 and TRBJ1-1, with D unresolved. CDR3 length: 14 residues. Trimming removed 2 bases from V and 1 base from J, with 9 bases in between. Per germline, CDR1 SGHKS and CDR2 YYEKEE (reference sequence). CDR3 in amino acids: CASSFIIENTEAFF. As DNA, the CDR3 is TGTGCCAGCAGCTTCATTATCGAGAACACTGAAGCTTTCTTT.

The chain recombines TRBV7-4 with TRBJ2-7, with TRBD1 matching over 11 bases. The V gene end was trimmed by 5 bases and the J gene end by 3 bases; junction bases not matched to a gene: 12. Germline V gene data show CDR1 as SGHVT and CDR2 as SQSDAQ. The CDR3 length is 17 residues. The CDR3 loop reads CASSPAQGQGGLYEQYF. The CDR3 region has the DNA TGTGCCAGCAGCCCCGCCCAGGGACAGGGGGGGCTCTACGAGCAGTACTTC.

Worth noting for this clonotype: Given a much more abundant clone one base away, this may be a read error. It is unclear where the CDR3 begins or ends on the DNA, so no DNA is shown, and the CDR3 is as TCRdb lists it. CDR3 amino acids: CANSYFRGRTGTEQFF. The chain couples TRBV6-5 to TRBJ2-1; the table's D call, TRBD1, was not checked against the DNA. The germline V gene has CDR1 MNHEY and CDR2 SVGAGI. The CDR3 is 16 amino acids long, termini counted.

This clonotype has at least ten counts. The rearrangement links TRBV7-2 to TRBJ2-7; TRBD2 matches at 9 bases. This CDR3 contains 16 residues. Germline V lookup: CDR1 SGHTA, CDR2 FQGNSA. V shed 3 bases and J 2 bases; nucleotides not matched to a gene: 8. CDR3 amino acids: CASSFSPGTSPYEQYF. The CDR3 DNA is TGTGCCAGCAGCTTTAGCCCTGGGACTAGCCCCTACGAGCAGTACTTC.

Only a few counts were recorded for this clonotype. V and J are TRBV4-1 and TRBJ2-7, with a tentative D call TRBD1 (5 bases). This CDR3 contains 16 residues. V was shortened by 0 bases and J by 0 bases, with 12 bases between the two germline ends. The germline gives CDR1 MGHRA, CDR2 YSYEKL. CDR3 DNA: TGCGCCAGCAGCCAAGATGAGCAGGGTAGCTCCTACGAGCAGTACTTC. Its translation: CASSQDEQGSSYEQYF.